Shown below are 8 T cell receptor beta chains from a single sample sequenced in a study of blood T cell repertoires in COVID-19. Here immunoSEQ multiplex PCR was the method, and the copy in TCRdb shows in-frame clones only, minus some. The repertoire includes roughly 200,000 clones, about 76% of them detected once, and more than 6.5% sits in the top ten. Sequencing used peripheral blood. All receptors derive from a woman between 45 and 60 years old with active or convalescent COVID-19.

This clone turned up a few times. The chain uses TRBV27 and TRBJ2-3, with 8 bases fitting TRBD1. Germline V gene sequence: CDR1 MNHEY, CDR2 SMNVEV (reference sequence). The CDR3 is 14 residues long. V gave up 9 bases and J gave up 0 bases; unmatched junction bases: 5. CDR3 nucleotides: TGTGCCAGTTCGGACAGGGCTAGCACAGATACGCAGTATTTT. This translates into CASSDRASTDTQYF.

The rearrangement links TRBV9 to TRBJ2-5, with D possibly TRBD1 on 6 matching bases. The V and J ends lost 3 bases and 2 bases respectively, with 14 bases between them. Germline V CDR1 and CDR2: SGDLS, YYNGEE. The CDR3 length is 15 residues. In DNA, the CDR3 is TGTGCCAGCAGCGCCTCTGACAGGATTCAAGAGACCCAGTACTTC. It encodes CASSASDRIQETQYF.

J is TRBJ2-7 and V is TRBV7-9; 9 positions match TRBD2. Germline loops: CDR1 SEHNR, CDR2 FQNEAQ (reference sequence). The CDR3 totals 15 residues. Trimming at V came to 6 bases and at J to 5 bases, leaving 11 bases not matched to a gene. This chain's CDR3 is CASSLNSGSRNEQYF. The DNA for the CDR3 is TGTGCCAGCAGTTTGAATAGCGGGAGTAGAAACGAGCAGTACTTC.

This clone was detected a few times. This rearrangement joins TRBV7-8 to TRBJ1-3, with unresolved D. The CDR3 sequence is 15 residues long. Trimming took 1 base from V and 4 from J, leaving 11 bases between them. CDR1 is SGHVS, CDR2 FQNEAQ, per germline. The CDR3 loop reads CASSLVAGRGNTIYF. The CDR3 bases are TGTGCCAGCAGCTTAGTAGCGGGGAGAGGAAACACCATATATTTT.

The table lists this clone with a few counts. The rearrangement joins TRBV4-2 to TRBJ1-5; D not certain. Germline CDR1 LGHNA, CDR2 YNFKEQ. Trimming removed 2 bases from V and 4 bases from J, with 3 bases in between. The CDR3 is 12 amino acids. The DNA of the CDR3 is TGTGCCAGCAGCCAACAAAATCAGCCCCAGCATTTT. It yields the protein CASSQQNQPQHF.

The chain carries TRBV6-2 or TRBV6-3 and TRBJ2-2, with 7 bases matching TRBD2. Germline loops: CDR1 MNHEY, CDR2 SVGEGT. The CDR3 covers 15 residues. With V trimmed by 2 bases and J by 2 bases, 2 bases remained unmatched. Here the CDR3 DNA reads TGTGCCAGCAGTTACGGCGGGAGCAACACCGGGGAGCTGTTTTTT. Translation gives CASSYGGSNTGELFF.

This clone was picked up a small number of times. The chain has TRBV18 and TRBJ2-5; tentatively, D is TRBD2 (6 bases). V dropped 1 base and J dropped 2 bases, with 8 bases sitting between them. The CDR3 contains 14 residues. CDR1 and CDR2 (germline): KGHSH, LQKENI. CDR3 loop: CASSPHRGQETQYF. The CDR3 coding sequence is TGTGCCAGCTCACCACATCGGGGGCAAGAGACCCAGTACTTC.

This clone was recorded once. V is TRBV28 and J is TRBJ2-7; D may be TRBD2 (6 bases). CDR1 is MDHEN and CDR2 is SYDVKM in the germline V gene. The CDR3 is 16 amino acids. The ends were cut back, 3 bases at V and 0 bases at J, with 15 bases in the middle. The CDR3 nucleotides read TGTGCCAGCAGTTTGGTAACGGGGGACGGCTCCTACGAGCAGTACTTC. Translating it yields CASSLVTGDGSYEQYF.